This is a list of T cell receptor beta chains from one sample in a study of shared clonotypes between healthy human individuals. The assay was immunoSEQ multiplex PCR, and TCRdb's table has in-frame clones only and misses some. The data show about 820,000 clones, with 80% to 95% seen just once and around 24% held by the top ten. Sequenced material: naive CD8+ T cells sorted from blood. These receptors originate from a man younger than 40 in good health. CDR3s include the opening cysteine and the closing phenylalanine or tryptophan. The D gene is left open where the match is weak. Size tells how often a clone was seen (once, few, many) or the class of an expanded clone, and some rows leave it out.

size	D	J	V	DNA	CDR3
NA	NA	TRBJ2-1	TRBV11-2	TGTGCCAGCAGCTTGTCCGGGAGTGGGTACAATGAGCAGTTCTTC	CASSLSGSGYNEQFF
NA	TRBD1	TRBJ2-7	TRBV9	TGTGCCAGCAGCGCTACAGGGGCCTCCTACGAGCAGTACTTC	CASSATGASYEQYF
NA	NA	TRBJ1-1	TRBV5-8	TGTGCCAGCATCTTGACCCGGCCTGAAGCTTTCTTT	CASILTRPEAFF
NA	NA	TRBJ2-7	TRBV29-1	TGCAGCGCTTTTAGCCAGAACGAGCAGTACTTC	CSAFSQNEQYF
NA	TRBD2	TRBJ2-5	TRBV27	TGTGCCAGCAGTCTCGGGACTAGCGGGAGTTCTGAGACCCAGTACTTC	CASSLGTSGSSETQYF
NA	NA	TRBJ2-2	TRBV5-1	TGCGCCAGCAGCCGGCTTTGGGAGAACACCGGGGAGCTGTTTTTT	CASSRLWENTGELFF
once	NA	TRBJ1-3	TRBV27	TGTGCCAGCAGTCCCGGGAGGGGTGGAAACACCATATATTTT	CASSPGRGGNTIYF
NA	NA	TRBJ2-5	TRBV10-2	TGCGCCAGCCTTGGGGAGACCCAGTACTTC	CASLGETQYF
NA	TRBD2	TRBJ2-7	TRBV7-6	TGTGCCAGCAGCTCTTTAACTAGCGGGGTCGGCGAGCAGTACTTC	CASSSLTSGVGEQYF
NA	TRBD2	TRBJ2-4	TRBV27	TGTGCCAGCAGTTTAGGGGCTAGCGGTAAAAACATTCAGTACTTC	CASSLGASGKNIQYF
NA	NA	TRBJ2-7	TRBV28	TGTGCCAGCAGTTTTCCGAGGATGTCCGAGTACGGGCAGTACTTC	CASSFPRMSEYGQYF
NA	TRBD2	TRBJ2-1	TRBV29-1	TGCAGCGTTGAAGAACTAGCGGGAACTAACAATGAGCAGTTCTTC	CSVEELAGTNNEQFF
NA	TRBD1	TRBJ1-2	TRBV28	TGTGCCAGCAGGCGAACAACAGGGGGGATGAGCTACACCTTC	CASRRTTGGMSYTF
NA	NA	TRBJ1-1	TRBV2	TGTGCCAGCAGATACCAGAACATGAACACTGAAGCTTTCTTT	CASRYQNMNTEAFF
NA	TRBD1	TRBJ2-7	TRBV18	TGTGCCAGCTCAGGTTTTACTGAGGGACAGTACTACGAGCAGTACTTC	CASSGFTEGQYYEQYF
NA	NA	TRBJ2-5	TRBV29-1	TGCAGCGTTTCCGTCACGATCACCGCCCCGGAGACCCAGTACTTC	CSVSVTITAPETQYF
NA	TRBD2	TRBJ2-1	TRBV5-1	TGCGCCAGCAGCTTGGCTAGCGGGAGGGATGAGCAGTTCTTC	CASSLASGRDEQFF
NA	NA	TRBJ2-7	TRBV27	TGTGCCAGCAGTTTATACCCTGGACCCTCCTACGAGCAGTACTTC	CASSLYPGPSYEQYF
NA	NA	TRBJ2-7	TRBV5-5	TGTGCCAGCTTCTTAGGGGGAGGTCTCTACGAGCAGTACTTC	CASFLGGGLYEQYF
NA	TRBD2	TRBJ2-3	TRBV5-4	TGTGCCAGCAGGAGGCCCGGGACTAGCGGAGCTGATACGCAGTATTTT	CASRRPGTSGADTQYF
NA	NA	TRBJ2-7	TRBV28	TGTGCCAGCAGGGCGCCGGGGGCCGGGGAGCAGTACTTC	CASRAPGAGEQYF
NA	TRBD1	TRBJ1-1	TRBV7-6	TGTGCCAGCAGCTTAGGGGACAGCCCATCGAACACTGAAGCTTTCTTT	CASSLGDSPSNTEAFF
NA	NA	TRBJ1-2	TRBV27	TGTGCCAGCAGTTTACAGGGGAACTATGGCTACACCTTC	CASSLQGNYGYTF
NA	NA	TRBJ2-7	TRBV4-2	TGTGCCAGCAGCCAAGTTGTGGACAGCCCCTACGAGCAGTACTTC	CASSQVVDSPYEQYF
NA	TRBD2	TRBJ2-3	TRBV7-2	TGTGCCAGCAGGCTCCGGGACTACCTATTTGATACGCAGTATTTT	CASRLRDYLFDTQYF
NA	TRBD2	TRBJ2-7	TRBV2	TGTGCCAGCAGTGACGGACTAGCTCGGCAGTACTTC	CASSDGLARQYF
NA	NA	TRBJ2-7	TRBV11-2	TGTGCCAGCAGCTTAACCGGTTGGAGCTCCTACGAGCAGTACTTC	CASSLTGWSSYEQYF